Presented here are 20 T cell receptor beta chains from one specimen sequenced in a study of blood T cell repertoires in COVID-19. Clones were sequenced by immunoSEQ multiplex PCR, and TCRdb holds only the in-frame ones, with some missing. The sample includes fewer than 250,000 clones, about nine tenths of them seen just once. The sequencing sample was made of peripheral blood. All receptors come from a man under 40 with acute or convalescent COVID-19.

The CDR3 region is CASSQAGSGGNQETQYF. CDR3 sequence (DNA): TGTGCCAGCAGCCAAGCGGGGAGCGGGGGAAACCAAGAGACCCAGTACTTC. V is TRBV3-1 (or the pseudogene TRBV3-2) and J is TRBJ2-5; TRBD2 matches 8 bases. The junction had 7 bases not matched to a gene; V was cut back by 1 base and J by 0 bases. Per the germline V gene, CDR1 is LGHDT and CDR2 is YNNKEL (reference sequence). The CDR3 totals 17 residues.

The V call is TRBV14, the J call TRBJ1-1, with a weak D call TRBD1 (6 bases). This CDR3 contains 14 residues. V was cut by 5 bases and J by 5 bases, with 15 bases left in between. CDR1 and CDR2 from the germline V gene are SGHDN and FVKESK. The CDR3 nucleotides read TGTGCCAGCAGCATATCAGGGGTAGGGACTGAAGCTTTCTTT. Its protein product is CASSISGVGTEAFF.

This rearrangement joins TRBV19 to TRBJ2-7; D possibly corresponds to TRBD2 (6 bases). The germline CDR1 and CDR2 sequences are LNHDA and SQIVND (reference sequence). Trimming took off 6 bases at V and 3 bases at J, with 18 bases between the two ends. CDR3 length: 15 amino acids. CDR3 in amino acids: CASRSSGALLYEQYF. The CDR3 bases are TGTGCCAGTAGAAGTAGCGGAGCGTTGCTCTACGAGCAGTACTTC.

The rearrangement joins TRBV2 to TRBJ1-5; D call uncertain. Trimming shortened V by 11 bases and J by 1 base, and 12 bases separated the two germline ends. The germline V gene has CDR1 SNHLY and CDR2 FYNNEI. CDR3 length equals 13 residues. DNA for the CDR3: TGTGCCGGGAACCGGGAAAGCAATCAGCCCCAGCATTTT. Encoded protein: CAGNRESNQPQHF.

The J gene is TRBJ2-6, the V gene TRBV5-8, with D possibly matching TRBD1 (5 bases). V was trimmed by 0 bases and J by 3 bases, leaving 16 bases between them. This CDR3 is built from 18 residues. Germline V gene lookup returns CDR1 SGHTS and CDR2 YDEGEE. This CDR3 reads CASSLGRTFPLGANVLTF. DNA of the CDR3: TGTGCCAGCAGCTTGGGCCGGACATTCCCTCTTGGGGCCAACGTCCTGACTTTC.

This clone was found a few times. J is TRBJ2-6 and V is TRBV18; D is ambiguous. Looked up from germline, CDR1 is KGHSH and CDR2 is LQKENI. CDR3 length: 15 residues. V was trimmed by 0 bases and J by 5 bases, leaving 8 bases between them. The CDR3 sequence: CASSPPFRRANVLTF. The CDR3 bases are TGTGCCAGCTCACCACCGTTTCGTAGGGCCAACGTCCTGACTTTC.

The chain couples TRBV19 to TRBJ2-5, with D perhaps TRBD1 (6 bases). The germline gives CDR1 LNHDA, CDR2 SQIVND (reference sequence). This CDR3 has 14 residues. Trimming took off 4 bases at V and 1 base at J, with 10 bases between the two ends. The CDR3 nucleotides read TGTGCCAGTAGTAGTCGGACAGTCCAAGAGACCCAGTACTTC. It translates to CASSSRTVQETQYF.

CDR3 DNA: TGTGCCAGCACGGCGGGGCGTGGAGGTGAGCAGTTCTTC. It yields the protein CASTAGRGGEQFF. The chain couples TRBV6-5 to TRBJ2-1; D may be TRBD2 (6 bases). Between the trimmed V and J ends, which lost 7 bases and 9 bases, there was a span of 16 bases. CDR1 and CDR2 (germline): MNHEY, SVGAGI. The CDR3 runs 13 residues.

The chain couples TRBV5-1 to TRBJ2-3, with D uncertain. Germline V gene sequence: CDR1 SGHRS, CDR2 YFSETQ. V lost 0 bases and J 3 bases, leaving 8 bases between the germline ends. The CDR3 consists of 14 residues. CDR3 loop: CASSLGQSTDTQYF. CDR3 DNA: TGCGCCAGCAGCTTGGGTCAGTCAACAGATACGCAGTATTTT.

As DNA, the CDR3 is TGTGCCAGCAGCCCCGGGACAGGTCGTAGCTACACCTTC. Protein: CASSPGTGRSYTF. The V and J genes are TRBV5-6 and TRBJ1-2; TRBD1 aligns across 8 bases. The V segment lost 4 bases and the J segment 9 bases; nucleotides outside the gene matches: 8. CDR3 size: 13 residues. Germline CDR1 and CDR2: SGHDT and YYEEEE.

The rearrangement uses TRBV5-6 and TRBJ1-4, with D maybe TRBD1 (5 bases). This CDR3 region has 13 residues. The V end lost 2 bases, the J end lost 8 bases, and 10 bases lay between the germline ends. Germline V gene data show CDR1 as SGHDT and CDR2 as YYEEEE. The CDR3 coding sequence is TGTGCCAGCAGCTTTCAGGGAGGGGAAAAACTGTTTTTT. Encoded protein: CASSFQGGEKLFF.

J is TRBJ2-1 and V is TRBV6-6; TRBD2 aligns across 15 bases. The CDR3 sequence is 20 residues long. V shed 6 bases and J 1 base; nucleotides not matched to a gene: 13. CDR1 and CDR2 (germline): MNHNY, SVGAGI (reference sequence). For the CDR3, the DNA is TGTGCCAGCAGCCACCCCCGAGGACTAGCGGGAGGGAGTTCCTACAATGAGCAGTTCTTC. Protein sequence: CASSHPRGLAGGSSYNEQFF.

This clone came up once. The chain employs TRBV20-1 and TRBJ2-1; 10 bases agree with TRBD2. V lost 5 bases to trimming and J lost 5 bases; unmatched junction nucleotides: 12. Germline lookup yields CDR1 DFQATT and CDR2 SNEGSKA (reference sequence). The CDR3 has 16 amino acids. The CDR3: CSAGGLAVHHDNEQFF. The CDR3 DNA reads TGCAGTGCTGGTGGACTAGCGGTACACCACGACAATGAGCAGTTCTTC.

The rearrangement uses TRBV5-1 and TRBJ1-1; no definite D call. Germline CDR1 and CDR2: SGHRS and YFSETQ. Deletions cut 7 bases from V and 1 base from J, with 23 bases between. This CDR3 has 17 residues. CDR3 sequence (DNA): TGCGCCAGCCAGCTAGATTTCGTAAGCGGGCGGAACACTGAAGCTTTCTTT. It yields the protein CASQLDFVSGRNTEAFF.

This clone was seen just once. This chain connects TRBV7-8 to TRBJ2-1; 7 bases are shared with TRBD2. V was pared by 4 bases and J by 8 bases, with 8 bases of the junction left unmatched. Per germline, CDR1 SGHVS and CDR2 FQNEAQ. This CDR3 has 14 residues. CDR3 in amino acids: CASSSKGLVHEQFF. The DNA of the CDR3 is TGTGCCAGCAGCTCTAAAGGACTAGTCCATGAGCAGTTCTTC.

The J gene is TRBJ2-7, the V gene TRBV3-1 (or the pseudogene TRBV3-2), with D possibly matching TRBD2 (5 bases). The CDR3 runs 14 residues. Germline assignment: CDR1 LGHDT and CDR2 YNNKEL (reference sequence). V was cut by 1 base and J by 7 bases, with 14 bases left in between. The CDR3 region has the DNA TGTGCCAGCAGCCAAGTTTCGGGCAGGACTGAGCAGTACTTC. It translates to CASSQVSGRTEQYF.

This clone was observed a handful of times. The chain employs TRBV30 and TRBJ1-2, with 9 bases lining up with TRBD1. Germline CDR1 and CDR2: GTSNPN and SVGIG (reference sequence). Trimming took 1 base from V and 5 from J; bases not matched to a gene: 5. The CDR3 runs 14 residues. The CDR3 is CAWSASDRGYGYTF. CDR3 coding DNA: TGTGCCTGGAGTGCATCGGACAGGGGTTATGGCTACACCTTC.

This chain uses TRBV11-3 with TRBJ2-2, with 9 positions matching TRBD2. The CDR3 length is 15 residues. The germline V gene has CDR1 SGHNT and CDR2 YENEEA. V shed 7 bases and J 4 bases; nucleotides not matched to a gene: 7. Here the CDR3 reads CASTISGSGTGELFF. CDR3 DNA sequence: TGTGCCAGCACCATTAGCGGGAGTGGCACCGGGGAGCTGTTTTTT.

This chain joins TRBV7-9 and TRBJ2-3; 16 bases fit TRBD2. The ends lost 7 bases at V and 2 bases at J; junction bases unmatched: 15. Per germline, CDR1 SEHNR and CDR2 FQNEAQ (reference sequence). The CDR3 sequence is 20 residues long. The CDR3 nucleotides read TGTGCCAGCACCCCCCCTTGGGGACTAGCGGGGGGGCAGGACACAGATACGCAGTATTTT. It codes for CASTPPWGLAGGQDTDTQYF.

V gene TRBV29-1 combines with J gene TRBJ2-7, with 8 nucleotides matching TRBD2. Per the germline V gene, CDR1 is SQVTM and CDR2 is ANQGSEA. The V segment lost 2 bases and the J segment 5 bases; nucleotides outside the gene matches: 26. This CDR3 is 20 amino acids long. The CDR3 protein is CSVEYRVAAGGHFGCDEQYF. CDR3 in DNA: TGCAGCGTTGAATATAGGGTTGCGGCGGGGGGCCATTTCGGGTGCGACGAGCAGTACTTC.